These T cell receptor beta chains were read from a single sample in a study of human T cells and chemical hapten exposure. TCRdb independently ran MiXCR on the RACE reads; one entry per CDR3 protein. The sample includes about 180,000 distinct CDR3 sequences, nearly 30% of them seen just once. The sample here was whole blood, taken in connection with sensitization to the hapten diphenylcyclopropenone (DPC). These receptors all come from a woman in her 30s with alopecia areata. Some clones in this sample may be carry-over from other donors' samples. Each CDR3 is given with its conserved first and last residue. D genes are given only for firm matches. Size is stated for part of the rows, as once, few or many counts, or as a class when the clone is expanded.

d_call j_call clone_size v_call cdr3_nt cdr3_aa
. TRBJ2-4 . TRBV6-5 TGTGCCAGCAGTCCCCAGGGGGCCAAAAACATTCAGTACTTC CASSPQGAKNIQYF
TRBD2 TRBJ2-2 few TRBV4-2 TGTGCCAGCAGCCAAGGACCCGGGACTAGCGGGGGCCCCCCGGAGCTGTTTTTT CASSQGPGTSGGPPELFF
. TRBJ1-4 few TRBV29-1 TGCAGCGCTTCGGGGGGCAGGGAAAAACTGTTTTTT CSASGGREKLFF
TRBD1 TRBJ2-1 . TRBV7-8 TGTGCCAGCAGCGATACAGGGGGGTACTACAATGAGCAGTTCTTC CASSDTGGYYNEQFF
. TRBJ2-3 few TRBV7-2 TGTGCCAGCAGCTTAGCGGGCGTGAGCACAGATACGCAGTATTTT CASSLAGVSTDTQYF
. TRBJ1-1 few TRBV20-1 TGCAGTGCTCCCGGAGTTGACAGTCTGAACACTGAAGCTTTCTTT CSAPGVDSLNTEAFF
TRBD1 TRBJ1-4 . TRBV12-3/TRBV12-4 TGTGCCAGTTGGGGGCAGGGGGGAGGAGAAAAACTGTTTTTT CASWGQGGGEKLFF
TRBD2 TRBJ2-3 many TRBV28 TGTGCCAGCAGTTTAGGAGTTCTGGGAGCGGGGAGCCAGTATTTT CASSLGVLGAGSQYF
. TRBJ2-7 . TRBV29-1 TGCAGCGTTCTGTGGGGTAACTCCTACGAGCAGTACTTC CSVLWGNSYEQYF
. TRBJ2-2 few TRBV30 TGTGCCTGGAGGTCACACACCGGGGAGCTGTTTTTT CAWRSHTGELFF
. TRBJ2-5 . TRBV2 TGTGCCAGCAGTGTTTGGCGCAGCGAGACCCAGTACTTC CASSVWRSETQYF
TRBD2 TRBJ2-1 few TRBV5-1 TGCGCCAGCAGTTGGGAGGGGAAGTTCAGAAATGAGCAGTTCTTC CASSWEGKFRNEQFF
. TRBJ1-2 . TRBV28 TGTGCCAGCAGTTTCGTCGACAGCTACTATGGCTACACCTTC CASSFVDSYYGYTF
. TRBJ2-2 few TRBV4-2 TGTGCCAGCAGCCAAGATCATATGGCGTACACCGGGGAGCTGTTTTTT CASSQDHMAYTGELFF
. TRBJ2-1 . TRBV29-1 TGCAGCCTAAGACTAGGAACCTACAATGAGCAGTTCTTC CSLRLGTYNEQFF
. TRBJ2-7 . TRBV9 TGTGCCAGCAGCGTAGCCCCACAGGAGACCTACGAGCAGTACTTC CASSVAPQETYEQYF
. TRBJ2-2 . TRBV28 TGTGCCAGCCGAGTTAGTAAGAATGAGCTGTTTTTT CASRVSKNELFF
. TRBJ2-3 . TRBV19 TGTGCCAGTAATTCGGGGGCGATCACAGATACGCAGTATTTT CASNSGAITDTQYF
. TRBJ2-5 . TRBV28 TGTGCCAGCAGTGGCCAGGGCGAGTACCAAGAGACCCAGTACTTC CASSGQGEYQETQYF
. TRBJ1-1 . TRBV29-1 TGCAGCGGGCAGGTAGGGAACACTGAAGCTTTCTTT CSGQVGNTEAFF
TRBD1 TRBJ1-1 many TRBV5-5 TGTGCCAGCAGCTTTCCGGGACAGGATGAAGCTTTCTTT CASSFPGQDEAFF
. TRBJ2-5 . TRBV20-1 TGCAGTGCTAGGGTTAGCGATTGGTACCAAGAGACCCAGTACTTC CSARVSDWYQETQYF
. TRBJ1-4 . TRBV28 TGTGCCAGCAACTCCTTGTGGACAGCTAATGAAAAACTGTTTTTT CASNSLWTANEKLFF
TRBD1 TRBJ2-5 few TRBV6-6 TGTGCCAGCAGCCAACAGGGGGGACAAGAGACCCAGTACTTC CASSQQGGQETQYF
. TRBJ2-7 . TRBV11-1 TGTGCCAGCAGCTTGGCCCCGCAGGGCACCTACGAGCAGTACTTC CASSLAPQGTYEQYF
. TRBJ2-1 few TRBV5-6 TGTGCCAGCCAAACGGGTCCTAGCATCAATGAGCAGTTCTTC CASQTGPSINEQFF
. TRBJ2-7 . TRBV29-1 TGCAGCGTTGCCTCAGGCGGGTTACCCTACGAGCAGTACTTC CSVASGGLPYEQYF
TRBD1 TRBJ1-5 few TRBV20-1 TGCAGTGCTAGTGGGACAGGGGGCAATCAGCCCCAGCATTTT CSASGTGGNQPQHF
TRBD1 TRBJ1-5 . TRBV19 TGTGCCAGTAGTGTACCGGGACAGGGGATCAATCAGCCCCAGCATTTT CASSVPGQGINQPQHF
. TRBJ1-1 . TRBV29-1 TGCAGCGGTTACCGGGGTTCCACTGAAGCTTTCTTT CSGYRGSTEAFF
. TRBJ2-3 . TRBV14 TGTGCCAGCAGCCAAGATCGGGGTTCGAGAACGCAGTATTTT CASSQDRGSRTQYF